A selection of T cell receptor beta chains follows, all from one sample in a study of technical replicates of blood from several donors. This table comes from immunoSEQ multiplex PCR, and its TCRdb copy is limited to in-frame clones, with some not included. The sample holds about 85,000 clones, about 94% seen once. Sequencing was done on a sample of T cells isolated from PBMCs. The receptors were sampled from a human donor in good health. The CDR3 runs from the conserved cysteine through the conserved F or W. The order of the fields is D gene, clone size, J gene, V gene, CDR3 DNA, CDR3 protein. The D gene is left open where the match is weak. The size entry is marked missing in some rows and otherwise reads once, few, many or a size class.

TRBD1 - TRBJ2-7 TRBV5-1 TGCGCCAGCAGTACCGGGACAGGGGCCTACGAGCAGTACTTC CASSTGTGAYEQYF
TRBD2 - TRBJ2-4 TRBV7-3 TGTGCCAGCAGCTTAACTAGCGGGGGTAACATTCAGTACTTC CASSLTSGGNIQYF
- - TRBJ2-7 TRBV5-1 TGCGCCAGCAGCTTGTTGCGGTCAGAGGGCGAGCAGTACTTC CASSLLRSEGEQYF
- - TRBJ2-5 TRBV5-4 TGTGCCAGCAGCCCCCGACAGGAGCCGTACCAAGAGACCCAGTACTTC CASSPRQEPYQETQYF
TRBD1 - TRBJ2-7 TRBV5-6 TGTGCCAGCAGCACCGGGACAGGGACCTACGAGCAGTACTTC CASSTGTGTYEQYF
TRBD2 - TRBJ2-1 TRBV5-4 TGTGCCAGCAGCACAGCCGATCTAGCGGGGGGGCCCAATGAGCAGTTCTTC CASSTADLAGGPNEQFF
- - TRBJ2-2 TRBV6-1 TGTGCCAGCAGACCGGCCGGGGAGCTGTTTTTT CASRPAGELFF
TRBD2 - TRBJ2-1 TRBV6-5 TGTGCCAGCAGTTACTCGCGGGGAGCGGGAGGTTATGAGCAGTTCTTC CASSYSRGAGGYEQFF
- - TRBJ1-5 TRBV7-9 TGTGCCAGCAGTTCTAACAGGGAAAGGAGCAATCAGCCCCAGCATTTT CASSSNRERSNQPQHF
- - TRBJ1-5 TRBV9 TGTGCCAGCAAGTCCCAGGGATGTGATCAGCCCCAGCATTTT CASKSQGCDQPQHF
- - TRBJ2-7 TRBV5-1 TGCGCCAGCAGCAAATGGGACAATGTCTACGAGCAGTACTTC CASSKWDNVYEQYF
TRBD2 once TRBJ2-5 TRBV2 TGTGCCAGCAGTGGTCCAGCGGGAGCAGAGACCCAGTACTTC CASSGPAGAETQYF
- - TRBJ2-7 TRBV28 TGTGCCAGCAGTTTCGACTCGAATACAGGAGCCGTCTATTCCTACGAGCAGTACTTC CASSFDSNTGAVYSYEQYF
TRBD2 - TRBJ2-2 TRBV4-1 TGCGCCAGCAGCATTAGACTAGCGGGGGTCGTTGACGGGGAGCTGTTTTTT CASSIRLAGVVDGELFF
TRBD2 once TRBJ2-1 TRBV28 TGTGCCAGCAGTTTCAGTCAGACTAGCGCGGGGTTCTTC CASSFSQTSAGFF
- - TRBJ2-6 TRBV7-4 TGTGCCAGCAGCCCTCCGCGACAGTCCTCTGGGGCCAACGTCCTGACTTTC CASSPPRQSSGANVLTF
- - TRBJ2-6 TRBV6-1 TGTGCCAGCCGGGGAAGCTCCTCTGGGGCCAACGTCCTGACTTTC CASRGSSSGANVLTF
- - TRBJ2-7 TRBV11-3 TGTGCCAGCAGCTTTTCACCCAGGGGACCCGAGCAGTACTTC CASSFSPRGPEQYF
- - TRBJ1-5 TRBV10-2 TGCGCCAGCAGTGAGTTGGGGGGGTCGGGGAACCAGCCCCAGCATTTT CASSELGGSGNQPQHF
TRBD2 - TRBJ2-2 TRBV2 TGTGCCAGCAGTGCGTTCGGTAGCGGGACCGGGGAGCTGTTTTTT CASSAFGSGTGELFF
TRBD1 - TRBJ2-3 TRBV6-1 TGTGCCAGTGGAACAGGGGTCGGTCGGACAGATACGCAGTATTTT CASGTGVGRTDTQYF
- - TRBJ2-1 TRBV11-2 TGTGCCAGCAGCGCCCTCTCGGGCTACAATGAGCAGTTCTTC CASSALSGYNEQFF
TRBD1 - TRBJ1-1 TRBV6-5 TGTGCCAGCAAAAGCGGAGGGGGCGCCGAAGCTTTCTTT CASKSGGGAEAFF
- - TRBJ1-1 TRBV5-4 TGTGCCAGCAGCTTGAGGGATAGGGGGACTGAAGCTTTCTTT CASSLRDRGTEAFF
- once TRBJ2-2 TRBV6-1 TGTGCCAGCAGGCGACTACAGGGAACGGAGGAGCTGTTTTTT CASRRLQGTEELFF
TRBD1 - TRBJ1-2 TRBV6-1 TGTGCCAGCAGCCGAGAGACAGGGATAGGCTATGGCTACACCTTC CASSRETGIGYGYTF
- - TRBJ1-1 TRBV6-5 TGTGCCAGCAGCCACGGGGGACCCGCGACTGAAGCTTTCTTT CASSHGGPATEAFF
TRBD2 few TRBJ2-2 TRBV19 TGTGCTTCAGAACTAGCGGTCCTCACCGGGGAGCTGTTTTTT CASELAVLTGELFF
- - TRBJ2-7 TRBV7-2 TGTGCCAGCAGCCTAAGGGGGGGTAACTTCCACGAGCAGTACTTC CASSLRGGNFHEQYF
TRBD1 - TRBJ2-3 TRBV6-1 TGTGCCAGCAGCACACCGGGACAGGGCACAGATACGCAGTATTTT CASSTPGQGTDTQYF
- - TRBJ1-2 TRBV28 TGTGCCAGCAGTTCAATGGGGGCGGGGGGCACCTACCATGGCTACACCTTC CASSSMGAGGTYHGYTF
- - TRBJ1-1 TRBV28 TGTGCCAGCACCCTCCGGGTTCCCGGGAACACTGAAGCTTTCTTT CASTLRVPGNTEAFF
- - TRBJ1-2 TRBV6-1 TGTGCCAGCAGTGCGGCCAGGGAAAGGAACCTTTGGAACTATGGCTACACCTTC CASSAARERNLWNYGYTF
- - TRBJ1-3 TRBV6-1 TGTGCCAGCAGTGATCCTGTAAATGGAAACACCATATATTTT CASSDPVNGNTIYF
- - TRBJ2-4 TRBV5-6 TGTGCCAGCAGCTTGGTTCGGGACATTCAGTACTTC CASSLVRDIQYF
- few TRBJ1-1 TRBV4-2 TGTGCCAGCAGCCAAGCACAGACGGTGAACACTGAAGCTTTCTTT CASSQAQTVNTEAFF
TRBD1 - TRBJ2-5 TRBV18 TGTGCCAGCTCAGCTTCACAGGGGGACCAAGAGACCCAGTACTTC CASSASQGDQETQYF
- - TRBJ2-7 TRBV5-1 TGCGCCAGCAGTTCAAACAGGGACTACGAGCAGTACTTC CASSSNRDYEQYF
- - TRBJ1-1 TRBV28 TGTGCCAGCAGTTTCTATACGTCGAACACTGAAGCTTTCTTT CASSFYTSNTEAFF
- - TRBJ1-6 TRBV4-1 TGCGCCAGCAGCCAAGATACCAGGGGCAGTTCACCCCTCCACTTT CASSQDTRGSSPLHF
- - TRBJ2-3 TRBV5-4 TGTGCCAGCAGCTTGGTCTCCGTTGATACGCAGTATTTT CASSLVSVDTQYF
- - TRBJ2-3 TRBV27 TGTGCCAGCAGCCCTCCGGGACACTGGACAGATACGCAGTATTTT CASSPPGHWTDTQYF
- - TRBJ2-3 TRBV7-2 TGTGCCAGCAGCTTCAACAGGGGCACAGATACGCAGTATTTT CASSFNRGTDTQYF
- - TRBJ2-1 TRBV5-1 TGCGCCAGCAGCTTGGATGAACAACCCTACAATGAGCAGTTCTTC CASSLDEQPYNEQFF
TRBD2 - TRBJ2-5 TRBV7-9 TGTGCCAGCAGCCGACCCTTGCGGGGGGCACATGTGGAGACCCAGTACTTC CASSRPLRGAHVETQYF
- - TRBJ2-3 TRBV27 TGTGCCAGCAGCTACAACCGGGGATACGATACGCAGTATTTT CASSYNRGYDTQYF
- - TRBJ1-4 TRBV7-3 TGTGCCAGCAGCTTAGTCGGGGGATTTAATGAAAAACTGTTTTTT CASSLVGGFNEKLFF
TRBD2 - TRBJ2-1 TRBV10-3 TGTGCCATCAGTGATGCCCCGGGACTAGCGGGATATGAGCAGTTCTTC CAISDAPGLAGYEQFF
TRBD2 - TRBJ2-3 TRBV2 TGTGCCAGCAGTCCTCGAGCGGGGGCTAGCACAGATACGCAGTATTTT CASSPRAGASTDTQYF
TRBD2 - TRBJ2-1 TRBV15 TGTGCCACCAGCGGAAGCGGGAGGCCTTACAATGAGCAGTTCTTC CATSGSGRPYNEQFF
TRBD1 - TRBJ2-7 TRBV7-6 TGTGCCAGCAGCTTACCGGGACAGGAGGTTATAGAGCAGTACTTC CASSLPGQEVIEQYF
- - TRBJ1-1 TRBV19 TGTGCCAGTAAAAATAGGGGGAACACTGAAGCTTTCTTT CASKNRGNTEAFF
TRBD1 - TRBJ1-3 TRBV10-3 TGTGCCATCAGTGAGTCTTACAGGGGAGCTGGAAACACCATATATTTT CAISESYRGAGNTIYF
- - TRBJ2-5 TRBV27 TGTGCCAGCAGTCCCCTGTACCAAGAGACCCAGTACTTC CASSPLYQETQYF
- - TRBJ2-5 TRBV4-1 TGCGCCAGCAGCCGAGGGGGAGGGGAGACCCAGTACTTC CASSRGGGETQYF